A selection of T cell receptor beta chains follows, all from one sample in a study of T-cell reconstitution after alpha-beta-depleted transplantation in children. TCRdb recomputed calls from the PCR reads with MiXCR, one row per CDR3 protein. Among some 300,000 distinct CDR3 sequences, around 10% were seen once, and the ten largest hold 7% to 9.5%. This specimen was PBMCs, taken before TCRalphabeta/CD19-depleted stem cell transplant. The receptors were sampled from a boy under two years old with acute myeloid leukemia, due to receive a stem cell transplant. The CDR3 runs from the conserved cysteine through the conserved F or W. The D gene is left open where the match is weak. For some rows the clone size is stated as once, few or many, or as a class when expanded; others skip it.

>TRBJ2-6|NA|TRBV11-2|NA
CASRGGAGANVLTF
TGTGCCAGCAGAGGAGGAGCTGGGGCCAACGTCCTGACTTTC
>TRBJ2-5|NA|TRBV6-6|many
CASNNRRGQETQYF
TGTGCCAGCAACAATCGACGGGGGCAAGAGACCCAGTACTTC
>TRBJ2-5|NA|TRBV12-3/TRBV12-4|NA
CASSFDGETQYF
TGTGCCAGCAGTTTCGATGGGGAGACCCAGTACTTC
>TRBJ1-2|NA|TRBV20-1|many
CSASPSGVVGYGYTF
TGCAGTGCTAGTCCCTCTGGGGTAGTAGGCTATGGCTACACCTTC
>TRBJ2-1|NA|TRBV5-1|many
CASIPEVGNEQFF
TGCGCCAGCATCCCCGAGGTTGGGAATGAGCAGTTCTTC
>TRBJ2-7|TRBD2|TRBV7-8|many
CASSLVGLASSYEQYF
TGTGCCAGCAGCTTAGTGGGACTAGCGTCCTCCTACGAGCAGTACTTC
>TRBJ1-6|TRBD1|TRBV30|NA
CAWTGGAGNSPLHF
TGTGCCTGGACAGGGGGCGCGGGTAATTCACCCCTCCACTTT
>TRBJ2-5|NA|TRBV11-1|many
CASSLAVNEGLYQETQYF
TGTGCCAGCAGCTTAGCGGTTAATGAAGGACTGTACCAAGAGACCCAGTACTTC
>TRBJ2-3|NA|TRBV9|few
CASSRGRGTDTQYF
TGTGCCAGCAGCCGCGGACGCGGCACAGATACGCAGTATTTT
>TRBJ2-7|NA|TRBV3-1|many
CASSQLPDYEQYF
TGTGCCAGCAGCCAACTCCCGGATTACGAGCAGTACTTC
>TRBJ1-5|NA|TRBV6-1|NA
CASSEPGSWHF
TGTGCCAGCAGTGAACCCGGAAGCTGGCATTTT
>TRBJ2-3|TRBD1|TRBV5-6|many
CASSWGTGTDTQYF
TGTGCCAGCAGCTGGGGGACAGGCACAGATACGCAGTATTTT
>TRBJ2-5|TRBD1|TRBV20-1|many
CSARGPGQGVTQYF
TGCAGTGCTAGGGGTCCCGGACAGGGGGTGACCCAGTACTTC
>TRBJ2-1|TRBD2|TRBV7-8|many
CASSWTGTSLINEQFF
TGTGCCAGCAGCTGGACCGGGACTAGCCTTATCAATGAGCAGTTCTTC
>TRBJ2-4|NA|TRBV18|few
CASSPGGKNIQYF
TGTGCCAGCTCACCAGGGGGCAAAAACATTCAGTACTTC
>TRBJ2-3|TRBD1|TRBV10-3|many
CAISESRDRAIPDTQYF
TGTGCCATCAGTGAGTCTAGGGACAGGGCGATTCCAGATACGCAGTATTTT
>TRBJ1-1|NA|TRBV5-1|few
CASRQLWTEAFF
TGCGCCAGCAGACAACTCTGGACTGAAGCTTTCTTT